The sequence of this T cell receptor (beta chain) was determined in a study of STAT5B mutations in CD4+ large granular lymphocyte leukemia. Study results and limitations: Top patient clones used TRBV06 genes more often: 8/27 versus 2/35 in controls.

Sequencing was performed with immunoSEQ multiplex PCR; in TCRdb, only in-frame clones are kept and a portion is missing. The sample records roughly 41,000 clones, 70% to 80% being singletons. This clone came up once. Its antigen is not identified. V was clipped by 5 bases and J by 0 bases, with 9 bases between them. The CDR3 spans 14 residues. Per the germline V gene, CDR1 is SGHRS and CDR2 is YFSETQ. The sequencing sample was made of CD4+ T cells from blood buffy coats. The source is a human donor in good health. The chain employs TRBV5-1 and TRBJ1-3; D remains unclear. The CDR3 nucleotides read TGCGCCAGCAGTCCGGAGTTCTCTGGAAACACCATATATTTT. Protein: CASSPEFSGNTIYF.